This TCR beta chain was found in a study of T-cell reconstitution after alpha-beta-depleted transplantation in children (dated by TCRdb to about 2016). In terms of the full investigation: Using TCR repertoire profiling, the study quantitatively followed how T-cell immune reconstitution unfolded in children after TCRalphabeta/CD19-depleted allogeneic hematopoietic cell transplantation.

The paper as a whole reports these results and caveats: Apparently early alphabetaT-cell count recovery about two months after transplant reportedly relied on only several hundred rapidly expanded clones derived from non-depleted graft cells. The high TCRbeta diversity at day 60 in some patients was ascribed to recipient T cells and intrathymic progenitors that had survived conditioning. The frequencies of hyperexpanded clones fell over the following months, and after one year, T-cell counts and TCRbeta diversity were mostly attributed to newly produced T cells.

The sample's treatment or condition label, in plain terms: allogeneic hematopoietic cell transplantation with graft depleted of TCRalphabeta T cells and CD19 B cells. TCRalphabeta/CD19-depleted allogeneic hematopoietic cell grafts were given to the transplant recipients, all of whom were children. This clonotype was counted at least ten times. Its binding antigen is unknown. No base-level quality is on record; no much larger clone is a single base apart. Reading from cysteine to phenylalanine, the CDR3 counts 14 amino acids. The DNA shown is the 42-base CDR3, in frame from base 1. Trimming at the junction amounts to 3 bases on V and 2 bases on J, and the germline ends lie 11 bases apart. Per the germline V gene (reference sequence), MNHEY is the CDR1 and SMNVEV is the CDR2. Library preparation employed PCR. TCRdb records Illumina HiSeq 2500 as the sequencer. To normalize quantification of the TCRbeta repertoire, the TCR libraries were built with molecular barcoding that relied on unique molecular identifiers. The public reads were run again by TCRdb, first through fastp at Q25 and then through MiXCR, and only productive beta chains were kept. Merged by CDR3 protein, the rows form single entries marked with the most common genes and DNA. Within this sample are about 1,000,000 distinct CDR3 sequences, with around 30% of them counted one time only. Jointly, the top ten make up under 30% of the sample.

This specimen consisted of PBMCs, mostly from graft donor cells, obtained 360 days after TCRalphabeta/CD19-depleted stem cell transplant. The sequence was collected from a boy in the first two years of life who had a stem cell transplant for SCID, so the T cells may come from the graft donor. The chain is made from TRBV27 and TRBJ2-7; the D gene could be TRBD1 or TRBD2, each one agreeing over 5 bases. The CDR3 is CASSFGGNPYEQYF. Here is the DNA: TGTGCCAGCAGTTTTGGGGGAAATCCCTACGAGCAGTACTTC.